One sample yielded the 7 T cell receptor beta chains listed below, sequenced in a study of cytotoxic CD8 clonotypes in ibrutinib-treated CLL (dated by TCRdb to about 2021). Preparation of the library involved the immunoSEQ multiplex PCR assay. TCRdb re-hosts the immuneACCESS table, in-frame sequences only. Its copies lack some clones; in the studies checked, an unresolved V gene accounts for under half of them, and the cause for the rest is not known. The sample table shows around 150,000 clones, and nearly 90% are seen once. The ten largest account for roughly 3% of the sample. The sample's time point label is to be understood as: progressive disease on ibrutinib. Source: PBMCs, taken at disease progression, from a patient treated with ibrutinib. The source is a human donor with chronic lymphocytic leukemia.

This chain joins TRBV5-4 and TRBJ1-1; 7 nucleotides line up with TRBD1. The CDR3 loop spans 15 amino acids. Germline V gene data show CDR1 as SGHNT and CDR2 as YYREEE (reference sequence). Trimming cost V 0 bases and J 4 bases; bases outside gene matches: 6. CDR3 amino acids: CASSLGQGSVTEAFF. The CDR3 nucleotides are TGTGCCAGCAGCTTGGGACAGGGTTCAGTCACTGAAGCTTTCTTT.

V and J are TRBV19 and TRBJ1-2; D is uncertain. Per germline, CDR1 LNHDA and CDR2 SQIVND (reference sequence). V was shortened by 5 bases and J by 4 bases, with 20 bases between the two germline ends. The CDR3 totals 16 residues. The CDR3 reads CASSESGRRPLYGYTF. The CDR3 nucleotides read TGTGCCAGTAGTGAGAGTGGCAGACGACCTCTCTATGGCTACACCTTC. Full variable domain (missing parts from reference TRBV19 and TRBJ1-2): DGGITQSPKYLFRKEGQNVTLSCEQNLNHDAMYWYRQDPGQGLRLIYYSQIVNDFQKGDIAEGYSVSREKKESFPLTVTSAQKNPTAFYLCASSESGRRPLYGYTFGSGTRLTVV.

The rearrangement joins TRBV6-1 to TRBJ1-2; D gene uncertain. The CDR3 totals 14 residues. Germline-derived CDR1 and CDR2 are MNHNS and SASEGT. V gave up 2 bases and J gave up 4 bases, with 11 bases separating them. The CDR3 protein is CASSEMDGSYGYTF. The CDR3, as DNA: TGTGCCAGCAGTGAAATGGACGGAAGCTATGGCTACACCTTC.

The chain is built from TRBV21-1 and TRBJ2-1; the D call of TRBD2 is as the table states it, not checked on the DNA. TRBV21-1 is listed as a pseudogene. The CDR3 is 12 residues long. The CDR3 DNA sequence: TGTGCCAGCAGCAATCCTAATGCTGAGCAGTTCTTC. Translated, it gives CASSNPNAEQFF.

The chain couples TRBV9 to TRBJ2-5; D might be TRBD1 (5 bases). Between the trimmed V and J ends, which lost 0 bases and 2 bases, there was a span of 11 bases. The germline V gene encodes CDR1 SGDLS and CDR2 YYNGEE. CDR3 length equals 15 residues. The CDR3 DNA sequence: TGTGCCAGCAGCGTAGAGGGAACAGGTCAAGAGACCCAGTACTTC. Translation gives CASSVEGTGQETQYF.

This CDR3 reads CASSSSGTSGKETQYF. CDR3 DNA sequence: TGTGCCAGCAGCTCCTCAGGGACTAGCGGTAAAGAGACCCAGTACTTC. The genes are TRBV11-3 and TRBJ2-5, with 11 bases matching TRBD2. Trimming at V came to 4 bases and at J to 3 bases, leaving 7 bases not matched to a gene. The CDR3 extends over 16 amino acids. Looked up from germline, CDR1 is SGHNT and CDR2 is YENEEA.

Details on this clone: An end of the junction does not agree with germline; a read error may underlie this. CDR3: CTSSSQGNTEAFF. The CDR3 nucleotides are TGTACCAGCAGTTCACAGGGGAACACTGAAGCTTTCTTT. V is TRBV28 and J is TRBJ1-1, with D possibly TRBD1 on 6 matching bases. This CDR3 is 13 amino acids long. The V gene's germline CDR1 is MDHEN and CDR2 SYDVKM.